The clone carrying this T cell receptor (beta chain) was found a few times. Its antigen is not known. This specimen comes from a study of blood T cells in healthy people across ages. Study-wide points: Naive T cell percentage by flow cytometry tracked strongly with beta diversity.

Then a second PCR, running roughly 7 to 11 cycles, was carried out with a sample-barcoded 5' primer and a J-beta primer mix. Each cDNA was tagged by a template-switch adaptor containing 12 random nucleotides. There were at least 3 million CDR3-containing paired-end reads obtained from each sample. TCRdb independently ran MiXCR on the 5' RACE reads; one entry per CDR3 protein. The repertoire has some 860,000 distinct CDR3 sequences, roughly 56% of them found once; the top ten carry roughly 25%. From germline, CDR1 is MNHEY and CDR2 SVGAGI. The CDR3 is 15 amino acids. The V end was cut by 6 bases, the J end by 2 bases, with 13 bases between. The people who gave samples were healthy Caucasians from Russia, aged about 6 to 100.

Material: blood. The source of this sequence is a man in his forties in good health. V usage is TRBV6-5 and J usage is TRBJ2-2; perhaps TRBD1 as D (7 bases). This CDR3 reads CASSGGTDNTGELFF. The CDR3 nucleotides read TGTGCCAGCAGCGGCGGGACAGATAACACCGGGGAGCTGTTTTTT.